This entry concerns a single T cell receptor beta chain. At one of its ends the junction is not consistent with the germline gene, which may arise from a read error. No cell sorting was done before RNA was extracted from the tissue. This non-tumor lung sample came from over 3 cm beyond the tumor edge. This entry is derived from a study of tumor and adjacent non-tumor tissue in lung cancer. Study-wide context: Aged about 30 to 76 years, patients included roughly 10 men and roughly 5 women with stage I to III disease. Around 4 million productive TCRbeta reads were obtained per sample on average.

The library came from three nested PCR rounds adapted from ARM-PCR protocols. Each CDR3 protein is one row after TCRdb ran MiXCR on the multiplex PCR reads. The sample carries 81,000 or so distinct CDR3 sequences, roughly 80% recorded once. The CDR3 has 15 residues. Germline lookup yields CDR1 MNHNS and CDR2 SASEGT. The sequence derives from a man between 60 and 75 years old with non-small cell lung cancer. The specimen was distant non-tumor lung tissue. V gene TRBV6-1 combines with J gene TRBJ2-5, with TRBD2 matching over 11 bases. The CDR3 nucleotides read TGTGCCAGCAGCGAAGAAACTAGCGGGGGTAAGACCCAGTACTTC. Translating gives CASSEETSGGKTQYF.